This TCR beta chain was captured by sequencing in a study of T cell responses to AZD1222 COVID-19 vaccine (dated by TCRdb to the early 2020s). Notes on the research overall: A total of under 250 trial participants underwent TCR sequencing, of whom some 200 had received two doses of AZD1222 and around 25 had received two doses of the MenACWY control vaccine. Trial participants were enrolled by age into 18-55, 56-69 and 70-plus year subgroups, with 148, 28 and 57 TCR-sequenced participants respectively. Summary of the overall study and its limitations: Nearly half of unique spike-specific TCRs reportedly recognized epitopes outside regions mutated in the B.1.351 and B.1.1.7 variants. In the small 56-69-year group, the increase in depth fell short of significance, most likely because of low power. Vaccine-associated CD4 TCRs spanned the whole spike protein, with dominant responses in regions 160-218 and 743-854. Participants were mostly white British, with more females than males. The authors suggested clonal diversity may have been underestimated. After two AZD1222 doses, spike-specific TCR breadth and depth were significantly higher than at day 0 and than in MenACWY recipients. Because no samples from the day 14 peak response were available, repertoires could be characterized only after the peak T cell response. Only five or six AZD1222 recipients were SARS-CoV-2 seropositive at baseline, limiting conclusions about previously exposed vaccinees.

V is pruned by 6 bases and J by 1 base, leaving 2 bases of the junction without a gene match. From the cysteine up to the phenylalanine, the CDR3 has a length of 13 residues. Only the CDR3 portion is preserved as DNA: 39 bases, with reading frame beginning at the first base. Reading the germline V gene (reference sequence) gives CDR1 MNHEY and CDR2 SMNVEV. Comment on this clone: Its recognized antigen is unknown. One base away there is no much larger clone; base qualities are not given.

The CDR3 regions of human TCRbeta chains were subjected to immunosequencing. Under the source paper's analysis protocol: Repertoire TCRs were checked for matches against a reference library of SARS-CoV-2-specific TCRs that had been generated using the MIRA antigen-specificity platform. Breadth was defined as the fraction of unique TCRs that were SARS-CoV-2-associated. Depth was defined as the fraction of total T cells that were SARS-CoV-2-associated. Using the MIRA data, every spike-specific TCR was mapped to the spike region that the TCR reacted to and assigned to either a CD4 or a CD8 class. Log10-transformed breadth and depth values were compared by one-way ANOVA with Sidak's multiple comparisons tests. In TCRdb, the immuneACCESS table is reduced to in-frame sequences with V and J assigned. These tables do not hold every clone; where another copy was compared, an unresolved V gene accounts for under half, and the others remain unexplained. Clone size and V and J calls were adopted from that table, with D and trimming inferred from the DNA. Recorded for this sample are 13,000 or so clones; approximately 80% of them occurred a single time. Around 39% of the sample is taken by the ten largest.

The time point label, read with the paper, signifies: about 28 days (+/-7) after the second vaccine dose. Because spike-specific TCR depth and breadth did not differ between the two schedules, AZD1222 recipients who got a second dose at roughly 4 weeks were pooled with those who got a second dose at roughly 12 weeks. Samples from vaccinated people were obtained from the UK trials COV001 and COV002, which included a single-blind randomized controlled phase 2/3 trial of AZD1222 (ChAdOx1 nCoV-19) in healthy adults. Trial participant PBMC samples were collected at day 0 and day 28 after the second dose for TCRbeta chain sequencing.

Sequencing was performed on peripheral blood, taken 28 days after the second AZD1222 dose. This sequence originates from an adult who received the AZD1222 COVID-19 vaccine. The chain is made from TRBV27 and TRBJ1-1; TRBD1 agrees with 7 junctional bases. The DNA is as follows: TGTGCCAGCAGCCAGGGGGGGAACACTGAAGCTTTCTTT. Its protein is CASSQGGNTEAFF.